This T cell receptor beta chain was obtained from a study of metastatic and nonmetastatic thyroid tumors. As for the study in general: Repertoire comparisons spanned blood and tumor or nodule tissue from malignant and benign thyroid patients. Whole-study findings and limits: Across blood and tumor, TCR beta diversity in malignant thyroid tumors was reportedly significantly higher than in benign nodules.

Original data processing: Clinicopathological groups differed in CDR3, with these differences serving to build a distant-metastasis classifier for papillary thyroid cancer. TCRdb re-called the PCR reads via MiXCR. The V and J calls and clone size are TCRdb's, not the authors'. The sample holds 40,000 to 55,000 clones, roughly 15% seen once. This clone was recorded at least ten times. What it recognizes is unknown. No patient had received any treatment before thyroid surgery. The CDR3 totals 15 residues. Per the germline V gene, CDR1 is SGHRS and CDR2 is YFSETQ. The junction had 3 bases not matched to a gene; V was cut back by 2 bases and J by 0 bases.

The clonotype comes from a female donor with papillary thyroid cancer or a benign thyroid nodule (not recorded which). Some clones in this sample may be carry-over from other donors' samples. Material: blood. This chain connects TRBV5-1 to TRBJ2-3, with 7 bases that match TRBD2. The CDR3 loop is CASSLSAGSTDTQYF. The CDR3 DNA is TGCGCCAGCAGCTTATCAGCGGGGAGCACAGATACGCAGTATTTT.